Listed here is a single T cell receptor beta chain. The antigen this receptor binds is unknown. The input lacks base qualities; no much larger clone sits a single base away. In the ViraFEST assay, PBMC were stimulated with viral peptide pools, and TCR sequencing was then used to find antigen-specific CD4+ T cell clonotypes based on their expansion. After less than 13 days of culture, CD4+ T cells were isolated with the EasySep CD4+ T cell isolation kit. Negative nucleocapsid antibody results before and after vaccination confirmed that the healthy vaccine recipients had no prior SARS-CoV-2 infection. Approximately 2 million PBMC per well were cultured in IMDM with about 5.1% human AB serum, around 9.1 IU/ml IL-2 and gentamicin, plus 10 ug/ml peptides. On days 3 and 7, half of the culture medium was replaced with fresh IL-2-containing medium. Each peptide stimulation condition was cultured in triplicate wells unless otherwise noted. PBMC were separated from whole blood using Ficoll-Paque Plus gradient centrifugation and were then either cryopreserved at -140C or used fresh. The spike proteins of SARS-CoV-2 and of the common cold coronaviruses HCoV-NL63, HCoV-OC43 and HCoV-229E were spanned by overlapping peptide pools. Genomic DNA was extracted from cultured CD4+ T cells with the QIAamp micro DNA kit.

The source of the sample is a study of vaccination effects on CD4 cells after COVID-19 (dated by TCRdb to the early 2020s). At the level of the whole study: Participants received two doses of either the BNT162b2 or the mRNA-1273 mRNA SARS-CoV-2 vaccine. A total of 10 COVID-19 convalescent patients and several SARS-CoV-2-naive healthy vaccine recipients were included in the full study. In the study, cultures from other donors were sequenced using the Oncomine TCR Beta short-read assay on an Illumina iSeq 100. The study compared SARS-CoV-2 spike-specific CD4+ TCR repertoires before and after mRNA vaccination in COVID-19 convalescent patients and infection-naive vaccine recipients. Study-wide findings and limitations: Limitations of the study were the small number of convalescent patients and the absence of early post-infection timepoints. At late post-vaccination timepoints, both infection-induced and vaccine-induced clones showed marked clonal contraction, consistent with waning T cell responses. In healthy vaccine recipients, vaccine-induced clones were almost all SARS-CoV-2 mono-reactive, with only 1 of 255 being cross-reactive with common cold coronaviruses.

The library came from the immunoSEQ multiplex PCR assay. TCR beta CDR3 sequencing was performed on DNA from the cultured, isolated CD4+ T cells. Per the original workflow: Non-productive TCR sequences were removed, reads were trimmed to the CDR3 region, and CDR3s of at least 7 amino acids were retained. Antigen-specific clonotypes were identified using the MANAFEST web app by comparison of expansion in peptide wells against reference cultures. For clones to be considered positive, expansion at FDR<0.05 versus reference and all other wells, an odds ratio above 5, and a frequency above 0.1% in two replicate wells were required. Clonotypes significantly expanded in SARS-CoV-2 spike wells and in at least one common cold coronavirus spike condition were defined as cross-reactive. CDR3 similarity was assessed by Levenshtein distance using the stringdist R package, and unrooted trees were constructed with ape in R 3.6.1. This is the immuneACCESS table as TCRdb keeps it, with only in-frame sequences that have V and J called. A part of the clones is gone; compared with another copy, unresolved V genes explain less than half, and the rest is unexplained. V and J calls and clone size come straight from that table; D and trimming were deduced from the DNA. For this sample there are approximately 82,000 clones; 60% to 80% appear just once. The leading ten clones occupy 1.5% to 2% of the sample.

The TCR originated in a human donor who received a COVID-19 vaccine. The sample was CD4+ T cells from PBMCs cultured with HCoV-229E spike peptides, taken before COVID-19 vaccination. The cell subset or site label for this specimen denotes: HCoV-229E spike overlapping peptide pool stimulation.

The CDR3 corresponds to CASSPTQGPAGGEAFF. The DNA sequence is as follows: TGTGCCAGCTCACCAACACAGGGCCCGGCGGGGGGCGAAGCTTTCTTT. The chain is assembled from TRBV18 and TRBJ1-1; a tentative D match to TRBD1 spans 6 bases. Between the V and J ends, shortened by 2 bases and 8 bases respectively, the junction contains 21 bases. The germline V gene supplies CDR1 KGHSH and CDR2 LQKENI. From the cysteine up to the phenylalanine, the CDR3 has a length of 16 residues. Only the CDR3 portion is preserved as DNA: 48 bases, with reading frame beginning at the first base.